What follows is one TCR beta chain and its context. These data belong to a study of blood T cell repertoires in COVID-19. Study-level background: Some COVID-19 samples were acute and others convalescent; all came from the United States, Italy and Spain. T cells, B-cell-depleted T cells, or PBMCs supplied cDNA or gDNA.

Profiling relied on immunoSEQ multiplex PCR, and the TCRdb table lists in-frame clones only, not all of them. The data show some 190,000 clones, 70% to 80% seen once. The germline CDR1 and CDR2 sequences are WSHSY and SAAADI. This CDR3 is 13 amino acids long. V shed 8 bases and J shed 5 bases, with 13 bases lying between them. Those who participated ranged in age from roughly 18 to 95 years and resided in about two dozen US areas. Within 2 weeks of study entry, exposed participants had contacted a PCR-confirmed or clinician-diagnosed COVID-19 case. The sequencing sample was made of PBMCs or T cells enriched from blood (not recorded which). This chain links TRBV10-2 with TRBJ1-5, with a possible D match to TRBD1 (5 bases). The source of this sequence is a man in his 60s who had been exposed to COVID-19. CDR3 sequence: CASSWGGDQPQHF. The DNA of the CDR3 is TGCGCCAGCTCATGGGGGGGGGATCAGCCCCAGCATTTT.